This T cell receptor beta chain was recorded in a study of graft-versus-host responses after intestinal transplantation. Study-wide findings and caveats: GvH clones were found in recipient marrow; some appeared first in ileum or blood.

Trimming removed 0 bases at V and 5 bases at J, with 16 bases between. The CDR3 has 16 residues. Germline V CDR1 and CDR2: SGHTA, FQGTGA. Generated by immunoSEQ multiplex PCR, the TCRdb table keeps only in-frame clones and is missing some. This sample yields roughly 97,000 clones, of which 91% are seen a single time; around 0.2% belongs to the top ten. Regarding this clone: The antigen is not known.

This clonotype was obtained from a human donor who was the organ donor for an intestinal transplant. V is TRBV7-3 and J is TRBJ2-5, with TRBD2 as a possible D gene (7 bases). The sample was unstimulated CD4+ T cells sorted from spleen or lymph node cells, taken before transplant. The CDR3, as DNA: TGTGCCAGCAGCTTAACGGGAGGGGGTGCAGGGGAGACCCAGTACTTC. Protein: CASSLTGGGAGETQYF.